This TCR beta chain derives from a study of blood T cell repertoires in COVID-19. Study-level information: Samples representing acute and convalescent COVID-19 were sourced from the United States, Italy and Spain. From T cells, B-cell-depleted T cells, or PBMCs came the material, which was cDNA or gDNA.

This CDR3 is built from 17 residues. Data came from immunoSEQ multiplex PCR; TCRdb stores just in-frame clones and leaves some out. The repertoire holds 270,000 or so clones, with 81% as singletons. The genes are TRBV21-1 and TRBJ2-7; the DNA was not compared with TRBD1, the D call given in the table. TRBV21-1 is assigned pseudogene status. Source material: peripheral blood. The sequence came from a woman aged 55-69 years with active or convalescent COVID-19. The chain's CDR3 is CASSLTRPDRGRYEQYF. DNA of the CDR3: TGTGCCAGCAGTCTAACCAGGCCCGACAGGGGGAGGTACGAGCAGTACTTC.